This is a list of T cell receptor beta chains from one sample in a study of cytomegalovirus exposure and HLA in healthy donors. Sequencing used immunoSEQ multiplex PCR; TCRdb keeps in-frame clones, though not all of them. This sample yields more than 110,000 clones, of which approximately 85% are seen a single time; about 1.5% belongs to the top ten. The sample comprised PBMCs. The receptor set was obtained from a woman aged 30 to 39 in good health and CMV-seronegative. Each CDR3 is given with its conserved first and last residue. A D gene is named only where the DNA matches it firmly. Some rows have no size entry. The others give once, few or many, or a class for an expanded clone.

cdr3_aa cdr3_nt clone_size v_call d_call j_call
CARGWDSYTGELFF TGTGCCAGAGGCTGGGACAGCTACACCGGGGAGCTGTTTTTT - TRBV6-1 TRBD1 TRBJ2-2
CASSLARQGGTDTQYF TGCGCCAGCAGCTTGGCCAGACAGGGGGGCACAGATACGCAGTATTTT - TRBV5-1 TRBD1 TRBJ2-3
CASSPRVEGYTF TGTGCCAGCTCACCCCGGGTTGAGGGCTACACCTTC once TRBV18 - TRBJ1-2
CASSQAGGAYGYTF TGCGCCAGCAGCCAAGCGGGGGGGGCCTATGGCTACACCTTC - TRBV4-1 - TRBJ1-2
CASSLVPEGAEAFF TGTGCCAGCAGTTTAGTTCCCGAGGGCGCTGAAGCTTTCTTT - TRBV27 - TRBJ1-1
CASSNSGGDTGELFF TGTGCCAGCAGCAATAGCGGGGGGGACACCGGGGAGCTGTTTTTT - TRBV5-5 TRBD2 TRBJ2-2
CASSLDSNSPLHF TGTGCCAGCAGCTTAGACAGTAATTCACCCCTCCACTTT - TRBV11-2 - TRBJ1-6
CSVELGTGNGYTF TGCAGCGTTGAGTTAGGGACAGGGAATGGCTACACCTTC - TRBV29-1 TRBD1 TRBJ1-2
CASSQSMGGFRRLGRPDTQYF TGCGCCAGCAGTCAATCGATGGGGGGTTTTCGGAGACTAGGACGCCCAGATACGCAGTATTTT - TRBV23-1 - TRBJ2-3
CASTEGGGYTF TGTGCCAGCACCGAAGGGGGTGGCTACACCTTC few TRBV2 - TRBJ1-2
CASSRRLNVDGYTF TGTGCCAGCAGCCGACGACTAAACGTAGATGGCTACACCTTC many TRBV7-2 - TRBJ1-2
CASSLSTGDSYNSPLHF TGTGCCAGCAGCTTAAGTACAGGAGACTCCTATAATTCACCCCTCCACTTT once TRBV7-2 - TRBJ1-6
CASSNRVSYNEQFF TGTGCCAGCAGTAACAGGGTTTCCTACAATGAGCAGTTCTTC once TRBV2 - TRBJ2-1
CASSQETGANEKLFF TGCGCCAGCAGCCAAGAGACTGGAGCTAATGAAAAACTGTTTTTT - TRBV4-3 - TRBJ1-4
CASSQTGADTEAFF TGTGCCAGCTCCCAGACAGGGGCGGACACTGAAGCTTTCTTT once TRBV18 TRBD1 TRBJ1-1
CASSATSGGPTDTQYF TGTGCCAGCAGCGCAACTAGCGGGGGGCCTACAGATACGCAGTATTTT - TRBV6-4 TRBD2 TRBJ2-3
CASSISWGLNNSPLHF TGTGCCAGTAGTATATCGTGGGGCCTGAATAATTCACCCCTCCACTTT - TRBV19 - TRBJ1-6
CASKWGGPDTQYF TGTGCCAGCAAGTGGGGGGGCCCAGATACGCAGTATTTT once TRBV2 - TRBJ2-3
CASSRQTYEQYF TGTGCCAGCAGTAGACAGACCTACGAGCAGTACTTC - TRBV2 - TRBJ2-7
CASSWGLKNEQYF TGTGCCAGCAGTTGGGGGCTTAAAAACGAGCAGTACTTC - TRBV5-4 - TRBJ2-7
CASSQDISLAGASLYNEQFF TGTGCCAGCAGCCAAGATATTTCACTAGCGGGGGCCTCCCTTTACAATGAGCAGTTCTTC - TRBV4-2 TRBD2 TRBJ2-1
CASRRDRNTEAFF TGCGCCAGCAGGCGGGACAGGAACACTGAAGCTTTCTTT - TRBV5-1 TRBD1 TRBJ1-1
CASSQTLGGPGTDTQYF TGTGCCAGCAGCCAAACTTTGGGGGGGCCGGGCACAGATACGCAGTATTTT - TRBV5-4 - TRBJ2-3
CASRHRDTGELFF TGTGCCAGCAGGCACCGGGACACCGGGGAGCTGTTTTTT - TRBV6-6 - TRBJ2-2
CASSPTGIKNYGYTF TGTGCCAGTAGTCCCACAGGGATTAAGAACTATGGCTACACCTTC - TRBV19 - TRBJ1-2
CASSLVATTNEKLFF TGTGCCAGCAGCTTAGTGGCAACGACTAATGAAAAACTGTTTTTT - TRBV7-2 - TRBJ1-4
CASSAGQTYEQYF TGTGCCAGCAGTGCGGGACAGACCTACGAGCAGTACTTC - TRBV6-1 TRBD1 TRBJ2-7
CASSPQPRTGSKGDTQYF TGTGCCAGCAGCCCCCAGCCCCGGACAGGGAGCAAGGGGGATACGCAGTATTTT - TRBV7-3 TRBD1 TRBJ2-3
CASSLGGQYYEQYF TGTGCCAGCAGTTTAGGTGGTCAGTACTACGAGCAGTACTTC - TRBV28 - TRBJ2-7
CASSVGGGRQTQYF TGTGCCAGCAGCGTAGGTGGGGGCCGACAGACCCAGTACTTC - TRBV9 - TRBJ2-5
CASSLYQGRAGGYGYTF TGTGCCAGCAGCCTCTACCAGGGGCGCGCGGGGGGCTATGGCTACACCTTC - TRBV7-9 - TRBJ1-2
CASSPTGGNEQYF TGTGCCAGCTCACCAACAGGGGGGAACGAGCAGTACTTC once TRBV18 TRBD1 TRBJ2-7
CASGLEGARLGYTF TGTGCTAGTGGTTTAGAGGGGGCGCGTCTTGGCTACACCTTC - TRBV12-5 TRBD1 TRBJ1-2
CASSVEGEGSGNTIYF TGTGCCAGCAGCGTAGAGGGGGAAGGCTCTGGAAACACCATATATTTT - TRBV9 - TRBJ1-3
CASSQRLAIADEQFF TGCGCCAGCAGCCAACGACTAGCGATAGCCGATGAGCAGTTCTTC - TRBV4-3 TRBD2 TRBJ2-1
CASSSLRGTGGLGYTF TGTGCCAGCAGTTCCTTGAGAGGGACAGGGGGCCTCGGCTACACCTTC - TRBV28 TRBD1 TRBJ1-2
CASSLWDRDPTIPGYTF TGTGCCAGCTCACTGTGGGACAGGGATCCTACTATCCCCGGCTACACCTTC - TRBV18 TRBD1 TRBJ1-2
CASSPAGVVGETQYF TGTGCCAGCAGCCCAGCGGGGGTGGTGGGAGAGACCCAGTACTTC - TRBV7-9 TRBD2 TRBJ2-5
CASSSNRVNYGYTF TGTGCCAGCAGTTCAAACAGGGTTAACTATGGCTACACCTTC - TRBV2 - TRBJ1-2
CASSPRTSTDTQYF TGCGCCAGCAGCCCAAGGACTTCCACAGATACGCAGTATTTT - TRBV5-1 - TRBJ2-3
CASSRISGTGNTIYF TGTGCCAGCAGCCGAATCTCGGGAACTGGAAACACCATATATTTT - TRBV7-9 - TRBJ1-3
CASSLGPNGYGYTF TGTGCCAGCAGCTTAGGGCCAAATGGCTATGGCTACACCTTC - TRBV7-6 - TRBJ1-2
CASSRPQGSTGELFF TGCGCCAGCAGCCGCCCTCAGGGTTCGACCGGGGAGCTGTTTTTT once TRBV5-1 - TRBJ2-2
CASSARDRVSWEQYF TGTGCCAGCAGCGCCCGGGACAGGGTGTCGTGGGAGCAGTACTTC - TRBV7-9 TRBD1 TRBJ2-7